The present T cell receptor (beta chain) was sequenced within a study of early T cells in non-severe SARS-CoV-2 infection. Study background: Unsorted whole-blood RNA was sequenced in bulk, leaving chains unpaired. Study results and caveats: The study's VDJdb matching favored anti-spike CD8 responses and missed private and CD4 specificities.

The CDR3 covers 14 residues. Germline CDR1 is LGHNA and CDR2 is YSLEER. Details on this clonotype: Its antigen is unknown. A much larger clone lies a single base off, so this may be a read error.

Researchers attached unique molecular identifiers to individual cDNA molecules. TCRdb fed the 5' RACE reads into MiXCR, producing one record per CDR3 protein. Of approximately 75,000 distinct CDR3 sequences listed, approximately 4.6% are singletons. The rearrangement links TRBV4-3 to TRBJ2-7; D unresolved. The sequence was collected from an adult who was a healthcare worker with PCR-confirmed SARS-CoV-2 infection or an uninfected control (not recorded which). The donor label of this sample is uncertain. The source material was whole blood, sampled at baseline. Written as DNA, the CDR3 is TGCGCCAGCAGCCAGGACCCGGGTAGCTACGAGCAGCACTTC. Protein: CASSQDPGSYEQHF.